The rows below give T cell receptor beta chains drawn from one sample of a study of EBV T-cell therapy then PD-1 blockade in nasopharyngeal carcinoma. TCRdb keeps only in-frame clones here, not all; method: immunoSEQ multiplex PCR. This sample has over 20,000 clones, with 84% found just once. No cognate antigen is known for these TCRs. Specimen: CD8+ T cells from blood, collected at roughly day 250 from a patient whose treatment included autologous EBV-specific T cells and nivolumab. The receptors come from a middle-aged man with nasopharyngeal carcinoma. Each CDR3 is given with its conserved first and last residue. D genes are given only for firm matches. Clone size, where shown, is once, few, many, or a class for clones that have expanded.

V gene,D gene,J gene,clone size,CDR3 DNA,CDR3 protein
TRBV7-3,NA,TRBJ2-1,NA,TGTGCCAGCAGCTTACGCGGGGCTAGCTCCTACAATGAGCAGTTCTTC,CASSLRGASSYNEQFF
TRBV18,NA,TRBJ1-4,NA,TGTGCCAGCTCACCCCCCCCCTCGGGGGAGACGACTAATGAAAAACTGTTTTTT,CASSPPPSGETTNEKLFF
TRBV19,NA,TRBJ1-2,NA,TGTGCCAGTAGCAAGCCCCCCAGACGGGGCGTTGATGGCTACACCTTC,CASSKPPRRGVDGYTF
TRBV4-3,TRBD1,TRBJ1-2,NA,TGCGCCAGCAGCCAAGATGGGCAGGGGGATGGCTACACCTTC,CASSQDGQGDGYTF
TRBV19,TRBD1,TRBJ1-5,NA,TGTGCCAGCGGGATTGGGACAGGGAACAATCAGCCCCAGCATTTT,CASGIGTGNNQPQHF
TRBV6-4,NA,TRBJ2-1,few,TGTGCCAGCAGCCTCAGGGCGGGGTCCTACAATGAGCAGTTCTTC,CASSLRAGSYNEQFF
TRBV4-3,NA,TRBJ2-4,few,TGCGCCAGCAGTCAGGGTGGAAACATTCAGTACTTC,CASSQGGNIQYF
TRBV7-9,TRBD1,TRBJ1-5,once,TGTGCCAGCAGCCCTGACAGGGAGAAGCGCAATCAGCCCCAGCATTTT,CASSPDREKRNQPQHF
TRBV4-3,NA,TRBJ2-1,once,TGCGCCAGCAGCCAAGACTTGGCGGGGCCTAACAATCTATACTCCTACAATGAGCAGTTCTTC,CASSQDLAGPNNLYSYNEQFF
TRBV4-2,NA,TRBJ1-1,few,TGTGCCAGCAGCCAAGGGGATAAGACTGAAGCTTTCTTT,CASSQGDKTEAFF
TRBV6-4,NA,TRBJ2-5,NA,TGTGCCAGCACCCGGGGGGAGACCCAGTACTTC,CASTRGETQYF
TRBV15,NA,TRBJ1-3,NA,TGTGCCACCAGCAGGGATCACGACTCTGGAAACACCATATATTTT,CATSRDHDSGNTIYF
TRBV4-1,TRBD1,TRBJ1-1,NA,TGCGCCAGCAGCCTCCGGGACAGGGGGCGAGGGGGGACTGAAGCTTTCTTT,CASSLRDRGRGGTEAFF
TRBV25-1,TRBD1,TRBJ1-2,NA,TGTGCCAGCAGGGGACAGCACTATGGCTACACCTTC,CASRGQHYGYTF
TRBV11-2,NA,TRBJ2-3,NA,TGTGCCAGCAGCCCAGTGGGGGCCGTAGATACGCAGTATTTT,CASSPVGAVDTQYF
TRBV7-2,NA,TRBJ2-7,NA,TGTGCCAGCAGCTTACAGGGGCCAACCTACGAGCAGTACTTC,CASSLQGPTYEQYF
TRBV14,NA,TRBJ2-1,NA,TGTGCCAGCAGCCAAGATCAACCTCGATTCTACAATGAGCAGTTCTTC,CASSQDQPRFYNEQFF
TRBV11-3,NA,TRBJ2-7,NA,TGTGCCAGCAGCCCCGGAGTCGACGCCGAGCAGTACTTC,CASSPGVDAEQYF
TRBV6-5,NA,TRBJ1-4,NA,TGTGCCAGCAGTTACGGGCGGACCGAGGCTGAAAAACTGTTTTTT,CASSYGRTEAEKLFF
TRBV5-5,NA,TRBJ2-1,medium-sized,TGTGCCAGCAGCTTAGGTAGGCTGCCCTCCAATGAGCAGTTCTTC,CASSLGRLPSNEQFF
TRBV5-4,TRBD1,TRBJ2-7,NA,TGTGCCAGCAGCTCGGAGCCCGGGACAGGGACAAGGGAGCAGTACTTC,CASSSEPGTGTREQYF
TRBV10-3,NA,TRBJ2-7,NA,TGTGCCATCAGTGAGGAAGGACGCTCCTACGAGCAGTACTTC,CAISEEGRSYEQYF
TRBV10-3,NA,TRBJ2-7,NA,TGTGCCATCAGCGAAGATGCAGAGCCCTACGAGCAGTACTTC,CAISEDAEPYEQYF
TRBV27,NA,TRBJ1-1,NA,TGTGCCAGCAGCCTCACATTCGGGGGGGCGCTCTTCACTGAAGCTTTCTTT,CASSLTFGGALFTEAFF
TRBV19,NA,TRBJ1-1,NA,TGTGCCAGTAGGTTTGGGGGTAACACTGAAGCTTTCTTT,CASRFGGNTEAFF
TRBV7-2,TRBD1,TRBJ1-1,NA,TGTGCCAGCAGCCCGCAGACAGGGGGCGGGGACACTGAAGCTTTCTTT,CASSPQTGGGDTEAFF